The present entry profiles one T cell receptor (beta chain) with its context. Its antigen is unknown. This sample is drawn from a study of cytomegalovirus exposure and HLA in healthy donors. Study-level information: Samples from HLA-typed donors yielded 85 million to 95 million unique TCRs in an early data release. Study conclusions and caveats: The presence/absence work took it that sequencing depth was about the same across donors.

With 60 Vbeta and 13 Jbeta primers, the PCR was carried out. Assay: immunoSEQ multiplex PCR; the TCRdb copy retains only in-frame clones and omits some. The sample yields 150,000 to 200,000 clones, 70% to 85% seen once. Germline values: CDR1 MGHRA, CDR2 YSYEKL. V was clipped by 1 base and J by 6 bases; unmatched bases: 12. The CDR3 contains 18 residues. Nominally healthy donors provided the samples, though records likely missed some immune exposures. The TCR originated in a woman between 55 and 75 years old in good health and CMV-seropositive. V usage is TRBV4-1 and J usage is TRBJ2-3, with 11 bases fitting TRBD2. Input material: PBMCs. CDR3 coding DNA: TGCGCCAGCAGCCAAGTGTTCACTAGCGGGAGAGGATCGGATACGCAGTATTTT. Its protein product is CASSQVFTSGRGSDTQYF.